One sample yielded the 27 T cell receptor beta chains listed below, sequenced in a study of identical twins. Via MiXCR, TCRdb re-called the 5' RACE reads, giving one row per CDR3 protein. The profile covers hundreds of thousands of distinct CDR3 sequences, with 5.5% to 7.5% appearing a single time and 1.5% to 2% taken by the ten largest. The specimen sequenced was naive T cells sorted from blood. The receptors here all came from a young man in good health.

This chain joins TRBV10-3 and TRBJ2-5; maybe TRBD2 (6 bases). CDR3 length: 13 residues. Germline values: CDR1 ENHRY, CDR2 SYGVKD. Trimming took 6 bases from V and 2 from J, leaving 10 bases between them. CDR3 nucleotides: TGTGCCATCAGCGGGACTGTTCAAGAGACCCAGTACTTC. It codes for CAISGTVQETQYF.

This clonotype occurred many times. This rearrangement joins TRBV29-1 to TRBJ2-3; no reliable D call. The germline CDR1 and CDR2 sequences are SQVTM and ANQGSEA. Trimming removed 3 bases at V and 6 bases at J, with 10 bases between. The CDR3 contains 12 residues. The CDR3 protein is CSVDGPSDTQYF. In DNA form, the CDR3 reads TGCAGCGTTGACGGGCCGTCGGATACGCAGTATTTT.

The chain carries TRBV9 and TRBJ1-5, with 11 positions matching TRBD1. CDR1 and CDR2 (germline): SGDLS, YYNGEE. The ends lost 3 bases at V and 1 base at J; junction bases unmatched: 3. CDR3 length: 16 residues. CDR3 sequence (DNA): TGTGCCAGCAGCGAGGGGGACAGGGGGAGCAATCAGCCCCAGCATTTT. It encodes CASSEGDRGSNQPQHF.

This clonotype occurred many times. The chain is built from TRBV7-2 and TRBJ1-1; possibly TRBD1 for D (5 bases). Per the germline V gene, CDR1 is SGHTA and CDR2 is FQGNSA. V lost 4 bases, J lost 3 bases, and 9 bases lay in between. This CDR3 spans 13 amino acids. The CDR3 here is CASSSSRDTEAFF. Written as DNA, the CDR3 is TGTGCCAGCAGCTCCAGCAGGGACACTGAAGCTTTCTTT.

This clonotype has a count of ten or more. V is TRBV25-1 and J is TRBJ2-5; D is uncertain. The germline V gene has CDR1 MGHDK and CDR2 SYGVNS. V was trimmed by 1 base and J by 5 bases, leaving 5 bases between them. This CDR3 comprises 12 residues. Here the CDR3 DNA reads TGTGCCAGCAGTGAATTCTCCGAGACCCAGTACTTC. It encodes CASSEFSETQYF.

This clonotype was observed a few times. The chain is built from TRBV27 and TRBJ2-7; 8 bases match TRBD2. Germline values: CDR1 MNHEY, CDR2 SMNVEV (reference sequence). There are 12 residues in the CDR3. The CDR3 DNA follows: TGTGCCAGCTCCCTCAAGATCAGCGGGAGTCACGTC. Translation: CASSLKISGSHV.

There are many counts of this clonotype. The chain combines TRBV12-3 or TRBV12-4 with TRBJ1-1; D unclear. The CDR3 contains 14 residues. Trimming removed 1 base from V and 5 bases from J, with 11 bases in between. DNA of the CDR3: TGTGCCAGCAGTTTAGGTCTGGGTGGTACTGAAGCTTTCTTT. Amino acids: CASSLGLGGTEAFF.

This clonotype was observed many times. The chain has TRBV12-3 or TRBV12-4 and TRBJ2-1; D is perhaps TRBD1 or TRBD2 (5 bases each). V lost 1 base and J 6 bases, leaving 7 bases between the germline ends. There are 13 residues in the CDR3. Here the CDR3 reads CASSLGGTNEQFF. The CDR3 nucleotides are TGTGCCAGCAGTTTAGGGGGGACCAATGAGCAGTTCTTC.

This clonotype was picked up a small number of times. The chain employs TRBV2 and TRBJ2-1, with D tentatively TRBD2 (6 bases). Per the germline V gene, CDR1 is SNHLY and CDR2 is FYNNEI. CDR3 length: 15 amino acids. V was shortened by 3 bases and J by 8 bases, with 17 bases between the two germline ends. The CDR3, as DNA: TGTGCCAGCAGTGAGGAGACTAGGCGTGTCTATGAGCAGTTCTTC. Encoded protein: CASSEETRRVYEQFF.

This chain uses TRBV20-1 with TRBJ1-2; 9 bases agree with TRBD1. The CDR3 extends over 15 amino acids. V lost 2 bases and J lost 2; bases outside the gene matches: 6. The germline gives CDR1 DFQATT, CDR2 SNEGSKA (reference sequence). The CDR3 sequence is CSARPPGQGNYGYTF. The DNA for the CDR3 is TGCAGTGCTAGACCACCGGGACAGGGAAACTATGGCTACACCTTC.

This clonotype appeared a few times. This chain connects TRBV7-9 to TRBJ2-2; 7 nucleotides align to TRBD1. Germline V CDR1 and CDR2: SEHNR, FQNEAQ (reference sequence). The CDR3 length is 16 residues. Trimming took 4 bases from V and 5 from J; bases not matched to a gene: 10. The CDR3 loop is CASSSTGESITGELFF. CDR3 nucleotide sequence: TGTGCCAGCAGCTCCACAGGGGAGTCGATAACCGGGGAGCTGTTTTTT. Variable domain in full (rest from reference TRBV7-9 and TRBJ2-2): DTGVSQNPRHKITKRGQNVTFRCDPISEHNRLYWYRQTLGQGPEFLTYFQNEAQLEKSRLLSDRFSAERPKGSFSTLEIQRTEQGDSAMYLCASSSTGESITGELFFGEGSRLTVL.

A few counts support this clonotype. The genes are TRBV20-1 and TRBJ2-2, with TRBD1 matching 9 bases. CDR3 length: 14 amino acids. J lost 7 bases, V lost 5 bases, and 8 bases had no gene match. CDR1 DFQATT and CDR2 SNEGSKA come from the germline V gene (reference sequence). In DNA, the CDR3 is TGCAGTGCTGTCGGGACAGGGACGGGCGGGGAGCTGTTTTTT. Translating it yields CSAVGTGTGGELFF.

Only a few counts were recorded for this clonotype. The genes are TRBV20-1 and TRBJ2-6; 7 positions agree with TRBD1. Per the germline V gene, CDR1 is DFQATT and CDR2 is SNEGSKA (reference sequence). There are 16 residues in the CDR3. The junction had 4 bases not matched to a gene; V was cut back by 0 bases and J by 2 bases. This CDR3 reads CSARDARGTGANVLTF. In DNA, the CDR3 is TGCAGTGCTAGAGATGCCAGGGGGACTGGGGCCAACGTCCTGACTTTC.

The table lists this clonotype with a few counts. Written as DNA, the CDR3 is TGTGCCAGCACGGGACAGGGCTTTTCACCCCTCCACTTT. Protein sequence: CASTGQGFSPLHF. V is TRBV21-1 and J is TRBJ1-6; the table assigns TRBD1, which was not confirmed against the DNA. TRBV21-1 is given as a pseudogene. This CDR3 comprises 13 residues.

This clonotype came up many times. The chain joins TRBV18 to TRBJ2-1; D is uncertain. Trimming shortened V by 3 bases and J by 0 bases, and 9 bases separated the two germline ends. Germline V gene data show CDR1 as KGHSH and CDR2 as LQKENI. CDR3 length: 15 residues. As DNA, the CDR3 is TGTGCCAGCTCACCCGCCCTCAGCTCCTACAATGAGCAGTTCTTC. Its translation: CASSPALSSYNEQFF.

This clonotype appeared a few times. The chain combines TRBV9 with TRBJ2-1; no definite D call. The CDR3 sequence is 16 residues long. The ends were cut back, 3 bases at V and 3 bases at J, with 16 bases in the middle. In germline, CDR1 is SGDLS, CDR2 YYNGEE. The CDR3 sequence is CASSGPEARNYNEQFF. Written as DNA, the CDR3 is TGTGCCAGCAGCGGCCCTGAGGCGCGTAACTACAATGAGCAGTTCTTC.

This clonotype occurred many times. The chain carries TRBV12-3 or TRBV12-4 and TRBJ1-2; 8 bases match TRBD1. This CDR3 comprises 13 residues. With V trimmed by 6 bases and J by 7 bases, 7 bases remained unmatched. The CDR3 region is CASRGQDAGGYTF. The DNA for the CDR3 is TGTGCCAGCAGGGGACAGGACGCAGGTGGCTACACCTTC.

This clonotype has ten or more counts. The chain is built from TRBV20-1 and TRBJ2-1, with D perhaps being TRBD1 or TRBD2 (5 bases each). Trimming shortened V by 1 base and J by 9 bases, and 13 bases separated the two germline ends. This CDR3 is built from 13 residues. The germline V gene encodes CDR1 DFQATT and CDR2 SNEGSKA (reference sequence). DNA of the CDR3: TGCAGTGCTAGAGCCCCCCGGGACGGTGAGCAGTTCTTC. The encoded protein is CSARAPRDGEQFF.

This clonotype was seen repeatedly, ten times or more. The rearrangement joins TRBV6-1 to TRBJ1-5; weak D call: TRBD1 (5 bases). Germline values: CDR1 MNHNS, CDR2 SASEGT. Trimming removed 8 bases from V and 4 bases from J, with 12 bases in between. This CDR3 is built from 13 residues. The DNA for the CDR3 is TGTGCCAGCGGGGCCAGGCGGAATCAGCCCCAGCATTTT. It encodes CASGARRNQPQHF.

The table lists this clonotype with a few counts. The V call is TRBV5-1, the J call TRBJ2-5, with 10 bases identical to TRBD1. The V gene end was trimmed by 4 bases and the J gene end by 5 bases; junction bases not matched to a gene: 11. CDR1 is SGHRS and CDR2 is YFSETQ in the germline V gene. This CDR3 comprises 16 residues. CDR3 loop: CASSGTGTGDRETQYF. The CDR3 bases are TGCGCCAGCAGCGGCACCGGGACAGGGGATAGGGAGACCCAGTACTTC.

This clonotype was counted only a few times. The chain carries TRBV6-1 and TRBJ1-5; the D gene is possibly TRBD1 (5 bases). Deletions cut 3 bases from V and 6 bases from J, with 12 bases between. The CDR3 loop spans 14 amino acids. Germline-derived CDR1 and CDR2 are MNHNS and SASEGT. CDR3 sequence reads: CASSDGGVGQPQHF. CDR3 DNA: TGTGCCAGCAGTGATGGAGGGGTTGGTCAGCCCCAGCATTTT.

This rearrangement joins TRBV6-1 to TRBJ1-1; D call uncertain. Germline V gives CDR1 MNHNS, CDR2 SASEGT. This CDR3 region has 13 residues. V shed 7 bases and J shed 9 bases, with 18 bases lying between them. CDR3 in amino acids: CASKVSGGVKAFF. The DNA for the CDR3 is TGTGCCAGCAAGGTCTCGGGCGGAGTAAAAGCTTTCTTT.

This clonotype has a single count. A much larger clone lies a single base off, so this may be a read error. The chain is built from TRBV12-3 or TRBV12-4 and TRBJ1-1; no definite D call. This CDR3 contains 15 residues. CDR3 DNA sequence: TGTGCCAGCAGTTTAGACGGCGGAATGAACACTGAAGCTTCCTTT. It codes for CASSLDGGMNTEASF.

This clonotype has ten or more counts. The rearrangement links TRBV5-1 to TRBJ2-3; unclear D gene. The CDR3 is made up of 16 amino acids. Trimming removed 4 bases at V and 0 bases at J, with 15 bases between. Germline V gene lookup returns CDR1 SGHRS and CDR2 YFSETQ. The DNA of the CDR3 is TGCGCCAGCAGCCTGCTGAAGGGTGCTAGCACAGATACGCAGTATTTT. Translation: CASSLLKGASTDTQYF. Combining the CDR3 with reference TRBV5-1 and TRBJ2-3 gives the whole variable domain KAGVTQTPRYLIKTRGQQVTLSCSPISGHRSVSWYQQTPGQGLQFLFEYFSETQRNKGNFPGRFSGRQFSNSRSEMNVSTLELGDSALYLCASSLLKGASTDTQYFGPGTRLTVL.

V gene TRBV10-1 combines with J gene TRBJ2-7; a possible D gene is TRBD1 (5 bases). The V gene lost 3 bases and the J gene lost 2 bases, with 8 bases spanning the gap. The CDR3 runs to 13 residues. CDR1 WNHNN and CDR2 SYGVQD come from the germline V gene (reference sequence). The CDR3 DNA is TGCGCCAGCAGTGAAGGGGTTACCTACGAGCAGTACGTC. Protein product: CASSEGVTYEQYV.

This clonotype occurred a few times. The chain combines TRBV6-5 with TRBJ2-1; no firm D call. V dropped 2 bases and J dropped 8 bases, with 4 bases sitting between them. Per the germline V gene, CDR1 is MNHEY and CDR2 is SVGAGI. This CDR3 comprises 11 residues. CDR3 bases: TGTGCCAGCAGTTACCGACATGAGCAGTTCTTC. This codes for CASSYRHEQFF.

The rearrangement uses TRBV12-5 and TRBJ2-1, with 10 bases lining up with TRBD2. The germline gives CDR1 LGHNT, CDR2 FRNRAP. This CDR3 region has 16 residues. V dropped 7 bases and J dropped 10; count of bases not matched to a gene: 16. CDR3 in amino acids: CASENKIAGGTNEQFF. The DNA of the CDR3 is TGTGCTAGTGAAAATAAAATAGCGGGAGGAACAAACGAGCAGTTCTTC.